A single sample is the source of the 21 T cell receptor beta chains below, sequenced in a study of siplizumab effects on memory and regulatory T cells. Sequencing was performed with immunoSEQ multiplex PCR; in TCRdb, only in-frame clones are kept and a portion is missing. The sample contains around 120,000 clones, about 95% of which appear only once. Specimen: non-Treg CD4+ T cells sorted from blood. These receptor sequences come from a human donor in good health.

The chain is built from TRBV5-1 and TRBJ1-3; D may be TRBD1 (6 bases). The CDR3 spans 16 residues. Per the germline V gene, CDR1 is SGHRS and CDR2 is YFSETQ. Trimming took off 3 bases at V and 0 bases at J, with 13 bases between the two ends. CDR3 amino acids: CASSSTGSGSGNTIYF. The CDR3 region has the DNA TGCGCCAGCAGCTCTACAGGGTCAGGCTCTGGAAACACCATATATTTT. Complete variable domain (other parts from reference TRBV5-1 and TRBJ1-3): KAGVTQTPRYLIKTRGQQVTLSCSPISGHRSVSWYQQTPGQGLQFLFEYFSETQRNKGNFPGRFSGRQFSNSRSEMNVSTLELGDSALYLCASSSTGSGSGNTIYFGEGSWLTVV.

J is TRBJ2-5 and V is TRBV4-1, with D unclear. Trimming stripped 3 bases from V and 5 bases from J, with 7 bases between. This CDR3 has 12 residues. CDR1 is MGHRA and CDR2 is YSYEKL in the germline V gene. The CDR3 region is CASSQTLETQYF. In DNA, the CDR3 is TGCGCCAGCAGCCAGACCCTTGAGACCCAGTACTTC.

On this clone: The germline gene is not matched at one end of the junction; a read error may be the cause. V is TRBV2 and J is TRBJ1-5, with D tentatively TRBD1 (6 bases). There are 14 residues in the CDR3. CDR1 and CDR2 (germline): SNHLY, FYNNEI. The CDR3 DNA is TGTGCCAGCAGGGAAGACAGGTCTAGGCAGCCCCAGCATTTT. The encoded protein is CASREDRSRQPQHF.

CDR3 sequence (DNA): TGTGCCAGTAGTTCTGACAGGGATAATTCACCCCTCCACTTT. Translated, it gives CASSSDRDNSPLHF. The chain carries TRBV19 and TRBJ1-6, with 7 positions matching TRBD1. CDR3 length equals 14 residues. Germline V gene lookup returns CDR1 LNHDA and CDR2 SQIVND (reference sequence). The J segment lost 5 bases and the V segment lost 5 bases, leaving 3 bases of the junction unmatched.

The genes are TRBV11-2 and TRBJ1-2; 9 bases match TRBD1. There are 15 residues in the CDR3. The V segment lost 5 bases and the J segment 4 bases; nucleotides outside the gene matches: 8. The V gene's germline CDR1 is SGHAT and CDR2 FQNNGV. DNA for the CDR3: TGTGCCAGCAGCACCTACAGGGGGCGCTTCTATGGCTACACCTTC. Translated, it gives CASSTYRGRFYGYTF.

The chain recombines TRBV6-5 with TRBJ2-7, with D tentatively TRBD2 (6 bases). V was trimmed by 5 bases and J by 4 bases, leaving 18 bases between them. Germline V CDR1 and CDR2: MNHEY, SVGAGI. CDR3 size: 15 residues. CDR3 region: CASSPSGGRRYEQYF. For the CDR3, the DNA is TGTGCCAGCAGTCCTTCTGGAGGGAGGAGGTACGAGCAGTACTTC.

This chain's CDR3 is CASSYSGRSSYEQYF. CDR3 coding DNA: TGTGCCAGCAGTTACTCTGGACGGAGCTCCTACGAGCAGTACTTC. The rearrangement uses TRBV6-5 and TRBJ2-7; D gene unclear. Trimming left V 0 bases short and J 0 bases short, with 9 bases between. The CDR3 is 15 amino acids. Germline CDR1 and CDR2: MNHEY and SVGAGI.

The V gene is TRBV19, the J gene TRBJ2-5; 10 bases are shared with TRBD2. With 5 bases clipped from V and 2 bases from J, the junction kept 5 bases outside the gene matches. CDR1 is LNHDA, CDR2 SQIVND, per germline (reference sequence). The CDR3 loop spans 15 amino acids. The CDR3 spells CASSLPGLAQETQYF. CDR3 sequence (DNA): TGTGCCAGTAGTCTCCCGGGACTAGCGCAAGAGACCCAGTACTTC. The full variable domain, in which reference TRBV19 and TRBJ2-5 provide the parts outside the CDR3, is DGGITQSPKYLFRKEGQNVTLSCEQNLNHDAMYWYRQDPGQGLRLIYYSQIVNDFQKGDIAEGYSVSREKKESFPLTVTSAQKNPTAFYLCASSLPGLAQETQYFGPGTRLLVL.

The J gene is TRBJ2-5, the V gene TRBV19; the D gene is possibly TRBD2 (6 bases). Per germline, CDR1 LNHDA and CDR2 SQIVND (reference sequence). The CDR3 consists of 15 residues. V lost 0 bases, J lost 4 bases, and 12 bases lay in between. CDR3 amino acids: CASSIEAGWLETQYF. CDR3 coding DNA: TGTGCCAGTAGTATAGAGGCGGGGTGGTTAGAGACCCAGTACTTC.

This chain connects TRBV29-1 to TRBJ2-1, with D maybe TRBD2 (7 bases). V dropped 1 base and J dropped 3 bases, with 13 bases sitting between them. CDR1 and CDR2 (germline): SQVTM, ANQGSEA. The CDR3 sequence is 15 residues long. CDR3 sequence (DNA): TGCAGCGTTGAAGGGAAGGGGGGGTACTACAATGAGCAGTTCTTC. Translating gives CSVEGKGGYYNEQFF.

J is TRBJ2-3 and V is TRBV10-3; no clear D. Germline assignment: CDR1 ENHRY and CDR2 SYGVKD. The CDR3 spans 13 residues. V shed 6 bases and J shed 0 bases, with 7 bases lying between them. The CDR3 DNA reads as TGTGCCATCAGACACACAAGCACAGATACGCAGTATTTT. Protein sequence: CAIRHTSTDTQYF.

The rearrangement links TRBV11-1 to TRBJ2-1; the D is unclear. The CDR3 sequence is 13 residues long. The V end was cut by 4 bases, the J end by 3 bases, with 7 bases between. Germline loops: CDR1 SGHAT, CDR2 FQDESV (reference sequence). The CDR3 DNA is TGTGCCAGCAGCTCCATGTACTACAATGAGCAGTTCTTC. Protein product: CASSSMYYNEQFF.

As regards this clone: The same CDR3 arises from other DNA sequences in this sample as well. CDR3 protein: CASSETGDYGYTF. The CDR3, as DNA: TGTGCCAGCAGCGAGACGGGGGACTATGGCTACACCTTC. The rearrangement joins TRBV6-5 to TRBJ1-2; tentatively, D is TRBD1 (5 bases). The CDR3 sequence is 13 residues long. V was clipped by 6 bases and J by 3 bases, with 11 bases between them. Germline CDR1 MNHEY, CDR2 SVGAGI.

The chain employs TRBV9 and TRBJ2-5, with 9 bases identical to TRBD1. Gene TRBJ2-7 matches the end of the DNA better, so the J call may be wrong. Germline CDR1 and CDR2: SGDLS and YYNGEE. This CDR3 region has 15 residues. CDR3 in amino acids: CASSVAPTGGYEQYF. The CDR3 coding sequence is TGTGCCAGCAGCGTAGCCCCGACAGGGGGGTACGAGCAGTACTTC.

DNA of the CDR3: TGCGCCAGCAGCTTGGAGGGGGGGCAGACGCCCCAGCATTTT. Translation: CASSLEGGQTPQHF. The chain couples TRBV5-1 to TRBJ1-5; possibly TRBD1 for D (6 bases). Per germline, CDR1 SGHRS and CDR2 YFSETQ. Trimming removed 0 bases at V and 9 bases at J, with 13 bases between. This CDR3 contains 14 residues.

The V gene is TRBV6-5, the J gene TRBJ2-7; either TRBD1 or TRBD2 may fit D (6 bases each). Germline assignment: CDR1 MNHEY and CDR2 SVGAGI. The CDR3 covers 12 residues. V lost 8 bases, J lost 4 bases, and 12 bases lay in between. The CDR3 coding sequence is TGTGCCAGCTCCGGGGGCGATTACGAGCAGTACTTC. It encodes CASSGGDYEQYF.

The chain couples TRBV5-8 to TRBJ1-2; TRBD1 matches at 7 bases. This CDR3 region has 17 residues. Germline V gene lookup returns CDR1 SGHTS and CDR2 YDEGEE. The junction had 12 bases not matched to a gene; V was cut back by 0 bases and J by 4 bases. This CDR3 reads CASSLGSGQPVFYGYTF. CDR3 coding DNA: TGTGCCAGCAGCTTGGGGTCGGGACAGCCCGTATTCTATGGCTACACCTTC. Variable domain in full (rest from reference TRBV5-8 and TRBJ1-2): EAGVTQSPTHLIKTRGQQATLRCSPISGHTSVYWYQQALGLGLQFLLWYDEGEERNRGNFPPRFSGRQFPNYSSELNVNALELEDSALYLCASSLGSGQPVFYGYTFGSGTRLTVV.

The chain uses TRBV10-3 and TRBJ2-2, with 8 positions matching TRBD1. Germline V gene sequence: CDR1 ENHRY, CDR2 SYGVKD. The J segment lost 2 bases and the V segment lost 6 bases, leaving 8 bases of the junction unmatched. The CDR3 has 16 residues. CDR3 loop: CAISPSAGGNTGELFF. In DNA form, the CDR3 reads TGTGCCATCAGCCCTTCGGCAGGGGGCAACACCGGGGAGCTGTTTTTT.

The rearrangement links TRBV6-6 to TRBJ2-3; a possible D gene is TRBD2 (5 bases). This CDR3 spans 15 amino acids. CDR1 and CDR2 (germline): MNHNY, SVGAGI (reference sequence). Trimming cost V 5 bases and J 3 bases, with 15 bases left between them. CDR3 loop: CASSDEASGTDTQYF. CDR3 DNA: TGTGCCAGCAGTGACGAGGCCTCGGGGACAGATACGCAGTATTTT.

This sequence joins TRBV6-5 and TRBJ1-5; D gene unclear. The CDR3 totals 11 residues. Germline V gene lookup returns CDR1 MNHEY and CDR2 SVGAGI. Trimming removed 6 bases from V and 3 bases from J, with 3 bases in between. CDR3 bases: TGTGCCAGCAGGGTCAATCAGCCCCAGCATTTT. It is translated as CASRVNQPQHF.

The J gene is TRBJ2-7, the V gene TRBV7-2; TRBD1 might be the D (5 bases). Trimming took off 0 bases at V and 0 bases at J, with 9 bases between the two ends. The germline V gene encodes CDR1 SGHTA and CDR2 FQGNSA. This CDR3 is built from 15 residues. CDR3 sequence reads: CASSLAPQASYEQYF. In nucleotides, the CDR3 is TGTGCCAGCAGCTTAGCGCCACAGGCCTCCTACGAGCAGTACTTC.